Listed below are T cell receptor beta chains from one sample, sequenced in a study of radiation and T cells in renal cell carcinoma. Sequenced by immunoSEQ multiplex PCR; TCRdb stores in-frame clones only, minus some. Of 100,000 to 150,000 clones listed, roughly four fifths are singletons. The input for sequencing was blood, taken from a patient whose treatment included radiotherapy and nephrectomy. All receptors come from a woman in her sixties or seventies with renal cell carcinoma. Both conserved end residues are part of each CDR3. The order of the fields is D gene, J gene, V gene, clone size, CDR3 protein, CDR3 DNA. The D gene is left open where the match is weak. Some rows mark clone size as missing; the rest say once, few, many or name a class of expanded clone.

>NA|TRBJ2-4|TRBV6-6|NA
CASKQGYGNIQYF
TGTGCCAGCAAACAGGGTTACGGAAACATTCAGTACTTC
>NA|TRBJ1-2|TRBV30|NA
CAWSGIRDLNYGYTF
TGTGCCTGGAGTGGGATTCGGGACCTTAACTATGGCTACACCTTC
>NA|TRBJ2-7|TRBV6-1|NA
CASSAYRGSGGEQYF
TGTGCCAGCAGTGCATACAGGGGCTCGGGGGGGGAGCAGTACTTC
>NA|TRBJ2-7|TRBV5-1|NA
CASSLGTVSYEQYF
TGCGCCAGCAGCTTGGGGACGGTATCCTACGAGCAGTACTTC
>NA|TRBJ1-5|TRBV9|NA
CASSVDSRLNQPQHF
TGTGCCAGCAGCGTAGATTCAAGACTCAATCAGCCCCAGCATTTT
>NA|TRBJ2-7|TRBV4-2|once
CASSPSPWGDYEQYF
TGTGCCAGCAGCCCTTCCCCTTGGGGTGACTACGAGCAGTACTTC
>TRBD2|TRBJ2-3|TRBV5-1|NA
CASSLNRAGSPSTDTQYF
TGCGCCAGCAGCTTGAATCGAGCGGGGTCCCCTAGCACAGATACGCAGTATTTT
>NA|TRBJ1-1|TRBV6-1|NA
CASSEPRRYPSEAFF
TGTGCCAGCAGTGAACCACGCCGTTACCCGAGTGAAGCTTTCTTT
>TRBD1|TRBJ2-7|TRBV9|NA
CASSGGTATYEQYF
TGTGCCAGCAGCGGGGGGACAGCAACCTACGAGCAGTACTTC
>NA|TRBJ2-7|TRBV21-1|NA
CASSGRTFYYEQYF
TGTGCCAGCAGCGGACGGACTTTTTACTACGAGCAGTACTTC
>NA|TRBJ2-7|TRBV4-3|NA
CASSQDRGTANEQYF
TGCGCCAGCAGCCAAGATAGGGGTACAGCTAACGAGCAGTACTTC
>TRBD1|TRBJ2-7|TRBV10-3|once
CATGVEGAGQYF
TGTGCCACCGGGGTTGAGGGGGCTGGGCAGTACTTC
>NA|TRBJ2-2|TRBV15|NA
CATSRDGNTGELFF
TGTGCCACCAGCAGAGATGGGAACACCGGGGAGCTGTTTTTT
>NA|TRBJ1-3|TRBV5-1|NA
CASSLESSGNTIYF
TGCGCCAGCAGCTTGGAGAGCTCTGGAAACACCATATATTTT
>NA|TRBJ2-2|TRBV19|NA
CASNRVTGELFF
TGTGCCAGTAATAGGGTGACCGGGGAGCTGTTTTTT
>NA|TRBJ1-3|TRBV7-6|NA
CASSSGPQGAGNTIYF
TGTGCCAGCAGCTCGGGGCCCCAGGGAGCTGGAAACACCATATATTTT
>NA|TRBJ2-3|TRBV28|NA
CASSLSPTGGDTQYF
TGTGCCAGCAGTTTATCCCCGACTGGGGGGGATACGCAGTATTTT
>NA|TRBJ1-5|TRBV18|NA
CASSVQQISDQPQHF
TGTGCCAGCTCAGTTCAGCAGATTAGCGATCAGCCCCAGCATTTT
>NA|TRBJ1-1|TRBV6-5|NA
CASSYAGFMNTEAFF
TGTGCCAGCAGTTACGCAGGGTTCATGAACACTGAAGCTTTCTTT
>NA|TRBJ2-6|TRBV6-1|NA
CASSEIGRRASGANVLTF
TGTGCCAGCAGTGAAATAGGACGGAGGGCATCTGGGGCCAACGTCCTGACTTTC
>NA|TRBJ1-2|TRBV29-1|few
CSVVFVQGIDGYTF
TGCAGCGTGGTTTTTGTGCAGGGGATAGATGGCTACACCTTC
>NA|TRBJ1-2|TRBV5-1|NA
CASSLATGNYGYTF
TGCGCCAGCAGCTTGGCCACGGGTAACTATGGCTACACCTTC
>NA|TRBJ2-7|TRBV7-6|NA
CASSLTGGQLGEQYF
TGTGCCAGCAGCTTGACCGGTGGCCAATTGGGCGAGCAGTACTTC
>TRBD2|TRBJ2-1|TRBV5-1|NA
CASSLVGSSGGTLGNEQFF
TGCGCCAGCAGCTTGGTAGGCTCTAGCGGGGGGACCCTCGGCAATGAGCAGTTCTTC
>TRBD1|TRBJ1-1|TRBV6-1|few
CASSEEGTDF
TGTGCCAGCAGTGAAGAGGGGACAGACTTT
>NA|TRBJ2-1|TRBV2|NA
CASIATLYNEQFF
TGTGCCAGCATCGCCACCCTCTACAATGAGCAGTTCTTC
>NA|TRBJ2-3|TRBV7-9|NA
CASTLLGGAGSDTQYF
TGTGCCAGCACCCTGCTTGGCGGGGCCGGATCAGATACGCAGTATTTT
>NA|TRBJ1-5|TRBV11-2|NA
CASSLGRVNQPQHF
TGTGCCAGCAGCTTAGGTCGGGTCAATCAGCCCCAGCATTTT
>NA|TRBJ2-6|TRBV9|NA
CASSGRHRDDSGANVLTF
TGTGCCAGCAGCGGCCGGCACAGGGATGACTCTGGGGCCAACGTCCTGACTTTC
>TRBD1|TRBJ2-7|TRBV7-9|NA
CASGDRDRAHYEQYF
TGTGCCAGCGGGGACCGGGACAGGGCCCACTACGAGCAGTACTTC
>NA|TRBJ2-5|TRBV5-1|NA
CASSPDTGGQTQYF
TGCGCCAGCAGCCCTGACACCGGCGGGCAGACCCAGTACTTC
>NA|TRBJ2-3|TRBV6-6|NA
CASSAPGLDTQYF
TGTGCCAGCAGTGCCCCAGGGCTGGATACGCAGTATTTT
>NA|TRBJ1-5|TRBV30|NA
CAWSGPSGSQPQHF
TGTGCCTGGAGTGGCCCGTCAGGGAGTCAGCCCCAGCATTTT
>NA|TRBJ1-5|TRBV19|few
CASSIRAGPQHF
TGTGCCAGTAGTATTAGGGCTGGGCCCCAGCATTTT
>NA|TRBJ2-4|TRBV7-9|NA
CASSLWTATSKNIQYF
TGTGCCAGCAGCTTGTGGACAGCGACCTCCAAAAACATTCAGTACTTC
>NA|TRBJ1-1|TRBV2|NA
CASTRLAGRTEAFF
TGTGCCAGCACCCGCCTAGCTGGGAGAACTGAAGCTTTCTTT